The 2 T cell receptor beta chains given below trace back to one sample, sequenced in a study of cytomegalovirus exposure and HLA in healthy donors (dated by TCRdb to 2015 to 2018). Receptor libraries were prepared by the immunoSEQ multiplex PCR assay. For the multiplex PCR, a mixture combining 60 forward primers for TCR Vbeta segments and 13 reverse primers for TCR Jbeta segments was used. As stored in TCRdb, this immuneACCESS dataset retains in-frame rearrangements with V and J assigned. A fraction of the clones does not appear; measured against another copy, unresolved V genes explain less than half of the discrepancy, and the remainder lacks a known reason. Recorded for this sample are 110,000 or so clones; roughly 72% of them occurred a single time. 11% of the sample goes to the ten largest clones. The sequencing sample was made of PBMCs. All receptors come from a woman between 50 and 59 years old in good health and CMV-seropositive.

Details on this clone: Other nucleotide sequences in the sample specify the same CDR3. The J gene is TRBJ2-7, the V gene TRBV7-6, with a possible D match to TRBD1 (6 bases). V lost 1 base to trimming and J lost 7 bases, with 8 bases between them. The CDR3 sequence is 12 residues long. Germline V lookup: CDR1 SGHVS, CDR2 FNYEAQ. In DNA, the CDR3 is TGTGCCAGCAGCTTAGGAGACAGGGAGCAGTACTTC. It encodes CASSLGDREQYF.

The J gene is TRBJ2-1, the V gene TRBV4-1; a possible D gene is TRBD1 (6 bases). The germline gives CDR1 MGHRA, CDR2 YSYEKL. CDR3 size: 16 residues. V was clipped by 0 bases and J by 6 bases, with 15 bases between them. The CDR3 coding sequence is TGCGCCAGCAGCCAAGATAGAGGCGACAGGACCAATGAGCAGTTCTTC. Its protein product is CASSQDRGDRTNEQFF.